The present entry profiles one TCR beta chain with its context. Libraries were prepared by immunoSEQ multiplex PCR; TCRdb keeps only in-frame clonotypes and omits some of them. The table lists 200,000 to 300,000 clones, 75% to 85% of them singletons. This entry is derived from a study of blood T cell repertoires in COVID-19. From germline, CDR1 is LGHNT and CDR2 FRNRAP. The CDR3 runs 17 residues. With 0 bases clipped from V and 7 bases from J, the junction kept 12 bases outside the gene matches. This sequence joins TRBV12-5 and TRBJ2-1; 7 nucleotides line up with TRBD2. The sample consisted of peripheral blood. This receptor was taken from a human donor in a cohort sampled during active COVID-19. CDR3 residues: CASGLVRGAGWINEQFF. Here the CDR3 DNA reads TGTGCTAGTGGTTTGGTACGCGGAGCGGGATGGATAAATGAGCAGTTCTTC.